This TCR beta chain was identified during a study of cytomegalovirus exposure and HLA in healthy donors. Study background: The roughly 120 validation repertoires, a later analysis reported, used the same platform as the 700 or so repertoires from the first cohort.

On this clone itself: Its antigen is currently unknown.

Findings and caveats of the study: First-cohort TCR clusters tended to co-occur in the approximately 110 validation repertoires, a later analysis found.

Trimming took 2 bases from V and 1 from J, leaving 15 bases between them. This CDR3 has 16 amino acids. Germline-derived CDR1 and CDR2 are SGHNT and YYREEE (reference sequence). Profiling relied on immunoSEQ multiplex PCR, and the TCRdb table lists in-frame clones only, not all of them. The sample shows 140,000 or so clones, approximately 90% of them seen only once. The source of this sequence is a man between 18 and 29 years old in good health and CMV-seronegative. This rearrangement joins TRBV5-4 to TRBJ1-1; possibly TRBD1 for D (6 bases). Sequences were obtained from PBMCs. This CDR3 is CASSFGRWDTNTEAFF. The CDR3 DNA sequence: TGTGCCAGCAGCTTTGGCCGGTGGGACACGAACACTGAAGCTTTCTTT. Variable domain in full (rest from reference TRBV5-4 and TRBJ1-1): ETGVTQSPTHLIKTRGQQVTLRCSSQSGHNTVSWYQQALGQGPQFIFQYYREEENGRGNFPPRFSGLQFPNYSSELNVNALELDDSALYLCASSFGRWDTNTEAFFGQGTRLTVV.